Detailed here is one T cell receptor (beta chain). Trimming stripped 0 bases from V and 3 bases from J, with 12 bases between. CDR3 length equals 16 residues. Looked up from germline, CDR1 is SGHDN and CDR2 is FVKESK. Primers used in a second PCR of roughly 6 to 11 cycles were a sample-barcoded 5' primer and a J-beta primer mix. TCRdb re-derived calls from the 5' RACE reads in MiXCR, one entry per CDR3 protein. The sample contains hundreds of thousands of distinct CDR3 sequences, approximately 40% of which appear only once. This sample was taken from a study of blood T cells in healthy people across ages. About the study: The template switching approach captured approximately one barcoded beta molecule for every two T cells.

The sample consisted of blood. This receptor was taken from a man aged 80 or over in good health. The chain has TRBV14 and TRBJ2-1, with D perhaps matching TRBD2 (5 bases). CDR3 DNA: TGTGCCAGCAGCCAAGATTGGACTCCCCGCTACAATGAGCAGTTCTTC. Translated, it gives CASSQDWTPRYNEQFF.